The rows below give T cell receptor beta chains drawn from one sample of a study of a mutant IDH1 vaccine in newly diagnosed glioma. No cognate antigen is known for these TCRs. Assay used: immunoSEQ multiplex PCR; TCRdb lists only in-frame clones, some missing. The data show tens of thousands of clones, with around 75% seen just once and 8.9% held by the top ten. Sample: PBMCs, taken from a glioma patient whose treatment included an IDH1 peptide vaccine. The receptors stem from a man aged 35 to 55 with glioma. Each CDR3 is given with its conserved first and last residue. Each record gives: D gene, clone size, V gene, J gene, CDR3 DNA, CDR3 protein. The D gene is left open where the match is weak. Clone size is given for some rows only: seen once, a few or many times, or a class if the clone is expanded.

TRBD1,few,TRBV30,TRBJ1-1,TGTGCCTGGAGTGTTTGGAGGGGGCGGTCTACCGCTGAAGCTTTCTTT,CAWSVWRGRSTAEAFF
TRBD2,.,TRBV6-1,TRBJ2-7,TGTGCCAGCAGGCTAGCGGTGGGGTGGGGGCAGTACTTC,CASRLAVGWGQYF
.,.,TRBV4-3,TRBJ1-2,TGCGCCAGCAGCCAAGGATTGGGCTACACCTTC,CASSQGLGYTF
TRBD1,.,TRBV7-2,TRBJ2-1,TGTGCCAGCAGCTTAGTCGGGACAGGGTCGAATGAGCAGTTCTTC,CASSLVGTGSNEQFF
.,.,TRBV6-5,TRBJ1-5,TGTGCCAGCAGTTGGGGTGGCAATCAGCCCCAGCATTTT,CASSWGGNQPQHF
.,.,TRBV6-6,TRBJ2-7,TGTGCCAGCAGTTACCCTGGACGGTCCTACGAGCAGTACTTC,CASSYPGRSYEQYF
TRBD2,.,TRBV28,TRBJ2-1,TGTGCCAGCAGTATCCGACTAGCCACGAGCTCCTACAATGAGCAGTTCTTC,CASSIRLATSSYNEQFF
TRBD2,.,TRBV5-1,TRBJ2-2,TGCGCCAGCAGCTTGGTCCCCAGCGGGGTGAACACCGGGGAGCTGTTTTTT,CASSLVPSGVNTGELFF
TRBD1,.,TRBV5-6,TRBJ2-1,TGTGCCAGCAGCCCCGGGACAGGGTCTAATGAGCAGTTCTTC,CASSPGTGSNEQFF
TRBD1,.,TRBV6-1,TRBJ1-2,TGTGCCAGCAGTGAAGCGGGGGACAGCACGAACTATGGCTACACCTTC,CASSEAGDSTNYGYTF
.,.,TRBV14,TRBJ2-5,TGTGCCAGCAGCCAAGACGACAGACCCCAAGAGACCCAGTACTTC,CASSQDDRPQETQYF
.,.,TRBV4-1,TRBJ1-1,TGCGCCAGCAGCCAGGGATATGGGCCCTCGGACACTGAAGCTTTCTTT,CASSQGYGPSDTEAFF
.,.,TRBV5-1,TRBJ1-1,TGCGCCAGCAGCCCTTTGACGGGCACTGAAGCTTTCTTT,CASSPLTGTEAFF
.,.,TRBV7-2,TRBJ1-2,TGTGCCAGCACCGACCCCCCTCACTATGGCTACACCTTC,CASTDPPHYGYTF
TRBD1,.,TRBV19,TRBJ2-2,TGTGCCAGTAGTACCCCGGGACAGGTAACCGGGGAGCTGTTTTTT,CASSTPGQVTGELFF
TRBD1,.,TRBV19,TRBJ2-1,TGTGCCAGTAGTAGAGAGGGACAGACCAATGAGCAGTTCTTC,CASSREGQTNEQFF
.,.,TRBV6-1,TRBJ1-5,TGTGCCATCTCGCCGGGGGCTCGCAATCAGCCCCAGCATTTT,CAISPGARNQPQHF
TRBD2,few,TRBV5-1,TRBJ2-2,TGCGCCAGCAGCCCGGGACTAGCGGGAGCGGTCGGGGAGCTGTTTTTT,CASSPGLAGAVGELFF
.,.,TRBV11-3,TRBJ2-1,TGTGCCAGCAGCTTAGGGCAGAAGGACAATGAGCAGTTCTTC,CASSLGQKDNEQFF
TRBD1,once,TRBV16,TRBJ2-7,TGTGCCAGCTCTGGGACAGGGACCTACGAGCAGTACTTC,CASSGTGTYEQYF
TRBD1,.,TRBV5-4,TRBJ2-3,TGTGCCAGCAGCATCGACAGGGGGGATACGCAGTATTTT,CASSIDRGDTQYF
.,.,TRBV4-1,TRBJ2-3,TGCGCCAGCAGCCAAGGGCTCCAGGATACGCAGTATTTT,CASSQGLQDTQYF
.,.,TRBV15,TRBJ2-4,TGTGCCACCAGCAGAGATTCGGAGGATACGTACTTC,CATSRDSEDTYF
.,.,TRBV19,TRBJ1-3,TGTGCCAGTAGTCCTCTAGGATTAAACACCATATATTTT,CASSPLGLNTIYF
TRBD2,.,TRBV10-1,TRBJ2-1,TGCGCCAGCAGTGAGTTAAAGGGACTAGGGCGGGATGAGCAGTTCTTC,CASSELKGLGRDEQFF
.,.,TRBV7-2,TRBJ1-2,TGTGCCAGCAGCTTATCCGGGATCTATGGCTACACCTTC,CASSLSGIYGYTF
.,.,TRBV7-2,TRBJ2-1,TGTGCCAGCAACCGAAAAGCGGCCGGGGGAAGCGAGCAGTTCTTC,CASNRKAAGGSEQFF
.,.,TRBV30,TRBJ1-2,TGTGCCTGGAGTGTAATGGGCCGGGGGTATGGCTACACCTTC,CAWSVMGRGYGYTF
.,once,TRBV18,TRBJ1-2,TGTGCCAGCTCACCGGGGGTCCGCTATGGCTACACCTTC,CASSPGVRYGYTF
TRBD1,.,TRBV7-2,TRBJ2-3,TGTGCCAGCAGCCCCCGACAGGGGCGTAGAGATACGCAGTATTTT,CASSPRQGRRDTQYF
TRBD1,.,TRBV7-2,TRBJ2-3,TGTGCCAGCAGCCCGGGACAGGTTAGCACAGATACGCAGTATTTT,CASSPGQVSTDTQYF
.,.,TRBV11-2,TRBJ1-1,TGTGCCAGCAGCCCAAGCGGTCAGTCAAACACTGAAGCTTTCTTT,CASSPSGQSNTEAFF
TRBD2,.,TRBV6-5,TRBJ2-2,TGTGCTTGTAGCGGGAGGGCCGGGGAGCTGTTTTTT,CACSGRAGELFF
.,.,TRBV19,TRBJ2-6,TGTGCCAGTAGCCCGACAGCGAGGGCAGCTGGGGCCAACGTCCTGACTTTC,CASSPTARAAGANVLTF
TRBD1,.,TRBV6-1,TRBJ2-1,TGTGCCAGCAGTGAACAACCAGGGGGCACCTACAATGAGCAGTTCTTC,CASSEQPGGTYNEQFF
.,.,TRBV5-1,TRBJ2-3,TGCGCCAGCCGGAGGGGGGACCTCACAGATACGCAGTATTTT,CASRRGDLTDTQYF
.,.,TRBV11-3,TRBJ1-1,TGTGCCAGCAGTTCGGGGGCCTCGGAAGCTTTCTTT,CASSSGASEAFF
.,.,TRBV14,TRBJ1-2,TGTGCCAGCAGCGAAAACGCAGGGAACCGCTACACCTTC,CASSENAGNRYTF
.,.,TRBV5-8,TRBJ2-2,TGTGCCAGCCCTCCGAAGGGACAACCGACCGGGGAGCTGTTTTTT,CASPPKGQPTGELFF
TRBD1,.,TRBV11-1,TRBJ2-4,TGTGCCAGCAGCCACCGGGACAGCATAATGGGGCAGTACTTC,CASSHRDSIMGQYF
.,few,TRBV7-6,TRBJ1-3,TGTGCCAGCAGCCCCAACCTGAGGGGGGATGATAAAACCATATATTTT,CASSPNLRGDDKTIYF
.,.,TRBV5-6,TRBJ1-2,TGTGCCACTGCGGGGGAGCGGGATGGCTACACCTTC,CATAGERDGYTF
.,.,TRBV9,TRBJ1-6,TGTGCCAGCAGCGTAGGGGGCGGGAGCTCCTATAATTCACCCCTCCACTTT,CASSVGGGSSYNSPLHF
TRBD2,.,TRBV7-6,TRBJ2-1,TGTGCCAGCAGCTCCCGGACTAGCGGCCTCCAGGAGAATGAGCAGTTCTTC,CASSSRTSGLQENEQFF
TRBD2,.,TRBV6-1,TRBJ2-7,TGTGCCAGCAGGTCCGGGACTAGCGGTTACGAGCAGTACTTC,CASRSGTSGYEQYF
TRBD2,.,TRBV6-5,TRBJ2-7,TGTGCCAGCGGGCGGGAGATCTACGAGCAGTACTTC,CASGREIYEQYF